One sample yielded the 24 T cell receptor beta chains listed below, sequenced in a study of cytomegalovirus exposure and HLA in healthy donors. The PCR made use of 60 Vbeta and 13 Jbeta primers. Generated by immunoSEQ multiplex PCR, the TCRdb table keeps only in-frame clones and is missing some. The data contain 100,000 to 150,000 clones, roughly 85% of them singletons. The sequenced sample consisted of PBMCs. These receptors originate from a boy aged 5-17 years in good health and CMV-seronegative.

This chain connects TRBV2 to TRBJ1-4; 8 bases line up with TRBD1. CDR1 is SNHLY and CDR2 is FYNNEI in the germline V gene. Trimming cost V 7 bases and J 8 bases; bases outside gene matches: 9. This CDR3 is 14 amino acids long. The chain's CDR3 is CASNPRGQGEKLFF. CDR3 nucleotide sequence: TGTGCCAGCAATCCCAGGGGGCAGGGGGAAAAACTGTTTTTT.

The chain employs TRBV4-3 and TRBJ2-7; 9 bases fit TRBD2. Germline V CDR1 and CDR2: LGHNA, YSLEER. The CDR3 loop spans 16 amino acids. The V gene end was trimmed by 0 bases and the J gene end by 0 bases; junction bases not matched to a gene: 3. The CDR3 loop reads CASSQDGTSISYEQYF. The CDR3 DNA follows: TGCGCCAGCAGCCAAGATGGGACTAGCATCTCCTACGAGCAGTACTTC.

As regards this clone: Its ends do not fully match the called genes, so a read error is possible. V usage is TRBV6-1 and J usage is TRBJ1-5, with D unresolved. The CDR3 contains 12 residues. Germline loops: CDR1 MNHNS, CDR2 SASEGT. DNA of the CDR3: TGTGCCGGCAGTGGTTCTTATCAGCCCCAGCATTTT. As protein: CAGSGSYQPQHF.

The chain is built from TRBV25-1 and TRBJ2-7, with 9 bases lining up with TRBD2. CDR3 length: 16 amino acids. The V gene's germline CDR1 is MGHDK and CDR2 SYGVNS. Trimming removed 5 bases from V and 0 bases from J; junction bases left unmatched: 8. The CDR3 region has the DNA TGTGCCAGCAGTTCCGCGGGAGGGCCGACCTCCTACGAGCAGTACTTC. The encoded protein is CASSSAGGPTSYEQYF.

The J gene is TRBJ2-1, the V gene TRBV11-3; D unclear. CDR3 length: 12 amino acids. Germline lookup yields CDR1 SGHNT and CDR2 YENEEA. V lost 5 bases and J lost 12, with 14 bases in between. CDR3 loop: CASSPPQRVQFF. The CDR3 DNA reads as TGTGCCAGCAGCCCGCCCCAACGCGTGCAGTTCTTC.

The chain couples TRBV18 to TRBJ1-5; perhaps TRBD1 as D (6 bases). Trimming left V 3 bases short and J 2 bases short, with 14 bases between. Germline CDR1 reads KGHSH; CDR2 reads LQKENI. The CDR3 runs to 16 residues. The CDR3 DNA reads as TGTGCCAGCTCACCGAGCTGGGGGCTTGGCAATCAGCCCCAGCATTTT. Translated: CASSPSWGLGNQPQHF.

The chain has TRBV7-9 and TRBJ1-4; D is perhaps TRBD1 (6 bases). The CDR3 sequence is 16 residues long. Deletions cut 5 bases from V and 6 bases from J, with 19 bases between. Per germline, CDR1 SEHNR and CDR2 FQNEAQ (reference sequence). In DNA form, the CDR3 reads TGTGCCAGCAGCGTCTCGACACAGGGAGGGGATGAAAAACTGTTTTTT. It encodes CASSVSTQGGDEKLFF.

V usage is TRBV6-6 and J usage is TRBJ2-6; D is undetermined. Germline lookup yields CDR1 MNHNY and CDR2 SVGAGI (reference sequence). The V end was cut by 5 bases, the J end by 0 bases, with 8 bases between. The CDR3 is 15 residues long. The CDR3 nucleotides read TGTGCCAGCAGTCTGAGTCTCTCTGGGGCCAACGTCCTGACTTTC. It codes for CASSLSLSGANVLTF.

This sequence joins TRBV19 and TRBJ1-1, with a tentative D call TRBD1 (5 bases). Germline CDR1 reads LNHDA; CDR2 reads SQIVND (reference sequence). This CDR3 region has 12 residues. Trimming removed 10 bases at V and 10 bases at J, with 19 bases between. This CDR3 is CATRGDSQAAFF. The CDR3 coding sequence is TGTGCCACCAGAGGGGACTCCCAGGCAGCTTTCTTT. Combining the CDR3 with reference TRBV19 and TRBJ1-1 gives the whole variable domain DGGITQSPKYLFRKEGQNVTLSCEQNLNHDAMYWYRQDPGQGLRLIYYSQIVNDFQKGDIAEGYSVSREKKESFPLTVTSAQKNPTAFYLCATRGDSQAAFFGQGTRLTVV.

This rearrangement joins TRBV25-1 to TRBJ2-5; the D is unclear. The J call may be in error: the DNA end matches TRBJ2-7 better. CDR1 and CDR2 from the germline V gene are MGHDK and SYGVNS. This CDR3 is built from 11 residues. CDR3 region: CASSGSYEQYF. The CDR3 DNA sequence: TGTGCCAGCAGTGGGAGTTACGAGCAGTACTTC.

CDR3 loop: CASSLEGREGATQYF. In DNA form, the CDR3 reads TGTGCCAGCAGCTTGGAGGGCAGGGAAGGAGCGACCCAGTACTTC. The chain uses TRBV5-4 and TRBJ2-5; D may be TRBD1 (5 bases). The CDR3 sequence is 15 residues long. CDR1 is SGHNT, CDR2 YYREEE, per germline (reference sequence). Trimming removed 0 bases at V and 7 bases at J, with 16 bases between.

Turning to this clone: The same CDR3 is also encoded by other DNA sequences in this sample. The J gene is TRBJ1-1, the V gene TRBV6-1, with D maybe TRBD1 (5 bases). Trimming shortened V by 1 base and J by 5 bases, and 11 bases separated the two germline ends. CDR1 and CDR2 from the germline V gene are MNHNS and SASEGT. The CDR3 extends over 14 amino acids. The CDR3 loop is CASSEVGVGTEAFF. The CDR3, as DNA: TGTGCCAGCAGTGAAGTAGGGGTAGGAACTGAAGCTTTCTTT.

The CDR3 is CASSLPGYTGELFF. The CDR3 DNA reads TGTGCCAGCAGCTTACCGGGATACACCGGGGAGCTGTTTTTT. The chain links TRBV7-8 to TRBJ2-2; maybe TRBD2 (5 bases). This CDR3 region has 14 residues. The germline CDR1 and CDR2 sequences are SGHVS and FQNEAQ. Trimming removed 2 bases at V and 3 bases at J, with 7 bases between.

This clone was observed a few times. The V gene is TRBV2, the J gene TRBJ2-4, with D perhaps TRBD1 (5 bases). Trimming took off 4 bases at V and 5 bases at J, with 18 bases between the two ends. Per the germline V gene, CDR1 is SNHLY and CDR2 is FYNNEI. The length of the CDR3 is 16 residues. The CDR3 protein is CASSVGAGLGENIQYF. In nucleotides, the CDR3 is TGTGCCAGCAGTGTAGGAGCAGGGCTGGGTGAAAACATTCAGTACTTC.

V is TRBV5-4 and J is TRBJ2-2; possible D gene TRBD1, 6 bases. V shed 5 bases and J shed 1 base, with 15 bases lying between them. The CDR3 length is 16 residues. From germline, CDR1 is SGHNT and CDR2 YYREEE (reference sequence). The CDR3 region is CASSQWGQWNTGELFF. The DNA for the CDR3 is TGTGCCAGCAGTCAATGGGGGCAGTGGAACACCGGGGAGCTGTTTTTT.

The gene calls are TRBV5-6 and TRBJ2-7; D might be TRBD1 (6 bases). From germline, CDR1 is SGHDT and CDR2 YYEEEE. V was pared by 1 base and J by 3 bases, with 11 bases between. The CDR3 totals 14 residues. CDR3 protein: CASSLFQGIYEQYF. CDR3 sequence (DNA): TGTGCCAGCAGCTTGTTTCAGGGGATCTACGAGCAGTACTTC.

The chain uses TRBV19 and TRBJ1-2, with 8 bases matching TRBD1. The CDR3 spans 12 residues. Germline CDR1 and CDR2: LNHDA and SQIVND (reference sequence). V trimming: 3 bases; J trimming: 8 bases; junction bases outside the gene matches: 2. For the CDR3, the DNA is TGTGCCAGTAGTATCGACAGGGGAGGCTACACCTTC. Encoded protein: CASSIDRGGYTF.

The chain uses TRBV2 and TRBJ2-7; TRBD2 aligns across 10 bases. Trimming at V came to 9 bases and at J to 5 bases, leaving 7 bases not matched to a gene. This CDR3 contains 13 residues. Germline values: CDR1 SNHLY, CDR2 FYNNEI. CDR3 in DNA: TGTGCCAGTGGCCAGCGGGAGGGCGACGAGCAGTACTTC. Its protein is CASGQREGDEQYF.

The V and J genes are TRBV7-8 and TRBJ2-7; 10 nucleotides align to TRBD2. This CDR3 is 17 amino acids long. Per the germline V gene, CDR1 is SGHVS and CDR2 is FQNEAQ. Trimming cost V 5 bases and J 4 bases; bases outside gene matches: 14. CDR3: CASSVETSGRATYEQYF. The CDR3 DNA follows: TGTGCCAGCAGCGTTGAGACGAGCGGGAGGGCAACTTACGAGCAGTACTTC.

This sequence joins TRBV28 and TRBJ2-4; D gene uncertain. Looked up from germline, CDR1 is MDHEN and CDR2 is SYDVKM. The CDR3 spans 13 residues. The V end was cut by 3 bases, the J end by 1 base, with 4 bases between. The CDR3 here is CASSFPAKNIQYF. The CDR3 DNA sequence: TGTGCCAGCAGTTTTCCGGCCAAAAACATTCAGTACTTC.

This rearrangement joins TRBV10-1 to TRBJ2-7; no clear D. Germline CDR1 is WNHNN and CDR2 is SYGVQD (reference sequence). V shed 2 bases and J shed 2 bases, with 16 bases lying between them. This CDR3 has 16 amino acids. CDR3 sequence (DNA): TGCGCCAGCAGTGAGACATGGCAGGTGTTTACCTACGAGCAGTACTTC. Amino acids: CASSETWQVFTYEQYF.

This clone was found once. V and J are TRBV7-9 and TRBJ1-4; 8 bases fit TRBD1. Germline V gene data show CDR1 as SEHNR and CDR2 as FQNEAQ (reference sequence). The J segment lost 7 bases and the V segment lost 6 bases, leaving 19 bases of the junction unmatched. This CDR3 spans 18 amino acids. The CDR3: CASSIRGLLYEGGEKLFF. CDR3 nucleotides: TGTGCCAGCAGTATCAGGGGGCTGCTTTATGAAGGTGGTGAAAAACTGTTTTTT.

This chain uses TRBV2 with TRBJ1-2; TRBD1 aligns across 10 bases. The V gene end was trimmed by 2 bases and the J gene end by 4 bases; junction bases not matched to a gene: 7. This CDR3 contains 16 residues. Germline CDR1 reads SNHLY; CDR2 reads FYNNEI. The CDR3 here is CASSETPTGGGYGYTF. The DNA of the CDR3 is TGTGCCAGCAGTGAAACGCCGACAGGGGGCGGCTATGGCTACACCTTC.

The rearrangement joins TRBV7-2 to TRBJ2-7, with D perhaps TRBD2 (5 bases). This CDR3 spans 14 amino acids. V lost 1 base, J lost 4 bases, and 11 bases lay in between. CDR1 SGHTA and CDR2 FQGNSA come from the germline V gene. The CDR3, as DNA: TGTGCCAGCAGCTTAGATTCTAGCTTTTACGAGCAGTACTTC. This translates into CASSLDSSFYEQYF. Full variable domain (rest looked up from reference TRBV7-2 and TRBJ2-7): GAGVSQSPSNKVTEKGKDVELRCDPISGHTALYWYRQSLGQGLEFLIYFQGNSAPDKSGLPSDRFSAERTGGSVSTLTIQRTQQEDSAVYLCASSLDSSFYEQYFGPGTRLTVT.